This is a list of T cell receptor beta chains from one sample in a study of CD8+ T cells in alopecia areata. Profiled with immunoSEQ multiplex PCR; TCRdb holds only in-frame clones, not every one. The table records over 100,000 clones, approximately 48% of them present only once. The sample in question was CD8+ T cells sorted from blood, obtained at week 0. The receptors were gathered from a human donor with alopecia areata. Each CDR3 is given with its conserved first and last residue. A D gene is named only where the DNA matches it firmly.

D	V	J	CDR3
-	TRBV6-5	TRBJ1-5	CASSLGGWGQPQHF
TRBD1	TRBV6-5	TRBJ1-2	CASTSGQVNYGYTF
TRBD2	TRBV7-9	TRBJ2-3	CASSMLAGFTDTQYF
-	TRBV6-5	TRBJ1-2	CASSYSGSDGYTF
-	TRBV13	TRBJ1-2	CASSWTGHYGYTF
-	TRBV5-1	TRBJ2-5	CASSQPGQETQYF
-	TRBV9	TRBJ1-6	CASSVGQSSPLHF
-	TRBV4-3	TRBJ2-7	CASSQNLGQPLEQYF
-	TRBV13	TRBJ1-2	CASSPVTEVSYGYTF
-	TRBV5-1	TRBJ2-3	CASSHDGTDTQYF
-	TRBV6-1	TRBJ2-7	CATRALRSEQYF
TRBD2	TRBV27	TRBJ2-7	CASSSPVREVYEQYF
-	TRBV19	TRBJ2-7	CASSIAGDYEQYF
-	TRBV25-1	TRBJ2-7	CASSEGHIYEQYF
-	TRBV5-5	TRBJ2-3	CASSAGHFRTDTQYF
-	TRBV6-6	TRBJ2-7	CASGVYEQYF
-	TRBV4-2	TRBJ2-3	CASSPDRDTQYF
TRBD1	TRBV29-1	TRBJ2-1	CSVEGTGREQFF
-	TRBV28	TRBJ2-2	CASTSTGELFF
TRBD2	TRBV5-6	TRBJ2-7	CASSFSSGPSYEQYF
-	TRBV6-6	TRBJ1-1	CASSPGGQPAAFF
TRBD1	TRBV5-6	TRBJ1-2	CASSPSGQGVESYGYTF
-	TRBV4-3	TRBJ2-3	CASSQEFGSSTDTQYF
-	TRBV5-1	TRBJ2-5	CASSLNQGLETQYF
TRBD2	TRBV27	TRBJ2-2	CASSSTSGPGELFF
-	TRBV15	TRBJ2-5	CATSRWSGETQYF
TRBD1	TRBV18	TRBJ2-7	CASSPRDRAGYEQYF
-	TRBV7-2	TRBJ1-5	CASSPFVDVQGYSNQPQHF
TRBD1	TRBV7-3	TRBJ2-5	CASSRGQGTETQYF
-	TRBV13	TRBJ1-1	CASSERTEAFF